Detailed here is one T cell receptor (beta chain). From germline, CDR1 is SGHNT and CDR2 YYREEE (reference sequence). The CDR3 has 14 amino acids. The V gene lost 6 bases and the J gene lost 1 base, with 11 bases spanning the gap. The data belong to a study of blood T cell repertoires in COVID-19. Sequencing was performed with immunoSEQ multiplex PCR; in TCRdb, only in-frame clones are kept and a portion is missing. The sample has 250,000 to 300,000 clones, over 65% seen once; the top ten hold roughly 4.6%. The chain couples TRBV5-4 to TRBJ1-3, with D perhaps TRBD1 (6 bases). Material: peripheral blood. The TCR sequence derives from a man aged 55 to 69 who had recovered from COVID-19. The CDR3 bases are TGTGCCAGCACCACAGGGATTTCTGGAAACACCATATATTTT. Its translation: CASTTGISGNTIYF.